These 25 T cell receptor beta chains came from one sample sequenced in a study of cytomegalovirus exposure and HLA in healthy donors. The PCR employed 60 Vbeta primers together with 13 Jbeta primers. Produced via immunoSEQ multiplex PCR; TCRdb's table is partial and in-frame only. This sample carries around 120,000 clones, roughly 80% of them seen once, and the ten largest clones take roughly 4.9%. Sequenced material: PBMCs. Receptors originate from a female donor in good health and CMV-seropositive.

This chain uses TRBV5-1 with TRBJ2-3; 7 positions agree with TRBD1. There are 14 residues in the CDR3. Per the germline V gene, CDR1 is SGHRS and CDR2 is YFSETQ. V trimming: 6 bases; J trimming: 0 bases; junction bases outside the gene matches: 4. CDR3 protein: CASIEGASTDTQYF. For the CDR3, the DNA is TGCGCCAGCATCGAGGGGGCCAGCACAGATACGCAGTATTTT.

The rearrangement uses TRBV19 and TRBJ2-2; D not certain. The CDR3 covers 14 residues. The V end was cut by 3 bases, the J end by 2 bases, with 7 bases between. Germline assignment: CDR1 LNHDA and CDR2 SQIVND (reference sequence). The CDR3 loop is CASSIVYNTGELFF. The CDR3 region has the DNA TGTGCCAGTAGTATCGTCTATAACACCGGGGAGCTGTTTTTT.

The J gene is TRBJ1-1, the V gene TRBV4-3; D uncertain. The CDR3 is 11 residues long. Germline V CDR1 and CDR2: LGHNA, YSLEER. V shed 5 bases and J shed 5 bases, with 6 bases lying between them. In nucleotides, the CDR3 is TGCGCCAGCAGCTCAGGTACTGAAGCTTTCTTT. Amino acid sequence: CASSSGTEAFF.

The chain couples TRBV7-9 to TRBJ2-2; TRBD1 matches 9 bases. The CDR3 has 14 residues. Germline CDR1 is SEHNR and CDR2 is FQNEAQ (reference sequence). V was pared by 5 bases and J by 5 bases, with 3 bases of the junction left unmatched. In nucleotides, the CDR3 is TGTGCCAGCAGCCCCGGACAGGGGACCGGGGAGCTGTTTTTT. Protein sequence: CASSPGQGTGELFF.

The chain couples TRBV4-1 to TRBJ2-1, with D tentatively TRBD2 (5 bases). This CDR3 region has 17 residues. Trimming removed 1 base from V and 0 bases from J, with 13 bases in between. Looked up from germline, CDR1 is MGHRA and CDR2 is YSYEKL. The CDR3 region is CASSQALVGSSYNEQFF. The CDR3 DNA is TGCGCCAGCAGCCAAGCATTGGTGGGGAGCTCCTACAATGAGCAGTTCTTC.

This chain uses TRBV27 with TRBJ1-2, with 7 bases fitting TRBD1. V lost 5 bases, J lost 9 bases, and 12 bases stayed unmatched. The CDR3 has 14 residues. Germline CDR1 reads MNHEY; CDR2 reads SMNVEV (reference sequence). The CDR3 DNA follows: TGTGCCAGCAGTGGGAGGAACAGGGGAGGAAGCTACACCTTC. Protein sequence: CASSGRNRGGSYTF.

The chain employs TRBV28 and TRBJ2-1; TRBD1 matches at 12 bases. Germline V gene sequence: CDR1 MDHEN, CDR2 SYDVKM. J was trimmed by 2 bases and V by 2 bases; bases with no gene match: 4. The CDR3 runs to 17 residues. CDR3 region: CASSLPGTGGAYNEQFF. DNA for the CDR3: TGTGCCAGCAGTTTACCCGGGACAGGGGGCGCCTACAATGAGCAGTTCTTC.

V gene TRBV5-1 combines with J gene TRBJ1-2, with 7 nucleotides matching TRBD1. CDR3 length equals 14 residues. Trimming removed 2 bases from V and 8 bases from J; junction bases left unmatched: 9. CDR1 is SGHRS, CDR2 YFSETQ, per germline. CDR3 protein: CASSFTDRAEGYTF. CDR3 coding DNA: TGCGCCAGCAGCTTTACAGACAGGGCAGAGGGCTACACCTTC.

About this clone itself: Compared with germline, one end of the junction differs, possibly owing to a read error. The V and J genes are TRBV6-6 and TRBJ1-1; possible D gene TRBD1, 5 bases. This CDR3 spans 14 amino acids. Germline loops: CDR1 MNHNY, CDR2 SVGAGI (reference sequence). CDR3 in DNA: TGTGCCAGCAGCCCTACAGGATTGAACACTGAAGCTTTTTTC. Its protein product is CASSPTGLNTEAFF.

This clone was seen a handful of times. This chain joins TRBV30 and TRBJ2-1, with D possibly TRBD2 on 7 matching bases. Germline assignment: CDR1 GTSNPN and CDR2 SVGIG (reference sequence). The CDR3 is 13 amino acids. CDR3 in DNA: TGTGTCGGGGGGCGGGAGCATCGGGATGAGCAGTTCTTC. It is translated as CVGGREHRDEQFF. The full variable domain, completed using reference TRBV30 and TRBJ2-1, is SQTIHQWPATLVQPVGSPLSLECTVEGTSNPNLYWYRQAAGRGLQLLFYSVGIGQISSEVPQNLSASRPQDRQFILSSKKLLLSDSGFYLCVGGREHRDEQFFGPGTRLTVL.

This clone was seen more than once but under ten times. The V call is TRBV18, the J call TRBJ1-1; possibly TRBD1 for D (6 bases). Germline V CDR1 and CDR2: KGHSH, LQKENI. The CDR3 is made up of 15 amino acids. Trimming pared 5 bases from V and 0 bases from J, leaving 13 bases between. The CDR3 spells CASSGQGSMNTEAFF. The CDR3 bases are TGTGCCAGCTCAGGGCAGGGGTCGATGAACACTGAAGCTTTCTTT. The full variable domain, in which reference TRBV18 and TRBJ1-1 provide the parts outside the CDR3, is NAGVMQNPRHLVRRRGQEARLRCSPMKGHSHVYWYRQLPEEGLKFMVYLQKENIIDESGMPKERFSAEFPKEGPSILRIQQVVRGDSAAYFCASSGQGSMNTEAFFGQGTRLTVV.

The table lists this clone with a few counts. This rearrangement joins TRBV30 to TRBJ1-2; tentatively, D is TRBD1 (5 bases). V gave up 0 bases and J gave up 5 bases, with 13 bases separating them. This CDR3 is 14 amino acids long. The germline V gene encodes CDR1 GTSNPN and CDR2 SVGIG (reference sequence). The CDR3 DNA sequence: TGTGCCTGGAGTGTACCTAGACAGATTTATGGCTACACCTTC. This codes for CAWSVPRQIYGYTF.

The chain joins TRBV28 to TRBJ2-5, with TRBD1 as a possible D gene (5 bases). Trimming left V 0 bases short and J 1 base short, with 6 bases between. The germline V gene has CDR1 MDHEN and CDR2 SYDVKM. This CDR3 spans 14 amino acids. The CDR3 spells CASSLWGPQETQYF. In nucleotides, the CDR3 is TGTGCCAGCAGTTTATGGGGGCCCCAAGAGACCCAGTACTTC. Full variable domain (remainder filled in from reference TRBV28 and TRBJ2-5): DVKVTQSSRYLVKRTGEKVFLECVQDMDHENMFWYRQDPGLGLRLIYFSYDVKMKEKGDIPEGYSVSREKKERFSLILESASTNQTSMYLCASSLWGPQETQYFGPGTRLLVL.

The rearrangement uses TRBV10-3 and TRBJ1-1, with TRBD1 matching 8 bases. CDR1 is ENHRY and CDR2 is SYGVKD in the germline V gene. The CDR3 sequence is 13 residues long. V dropped 6 bases and J dropped 10; count of bases not matched to a gene: 10. CDR3 DNA: TGTGCCATCAGCTCACAGGGGGTGGAAGGAGCTTTCTTT. Residues: CAISSQGVEGAFF.

V usage is TRBV19 and J usage is TRBJ1-6; 9 nucleotides align to TRBD1. With V trimmed by 4 bases and J by 7 bases, 2 bases remained unmatched. Germline assignment: CDR1 LNHDA and CDR2 SQIVND (reference sequence). This CDR3 is 14 amino acids long. The CDR3 DNA is TGTGCCAGTAGTACCGGGACAGGGAATTCACCCCTCCACTTT. The encoded protein is CASSTGTGNSPLHF.

The chain joins TRBV9 to TRBJ2-1, with D tentatively TRBD1 (7 bases). Between the trimmed V and J ends, which lost 3 bases and 3 bases, there was a span of 13 bases. This CDR3 contains 15 residues. Germline V gives CDR1 SGDLS, CDR2 YYNGEE. In nucleotides, the CDR3 is TGTGCCAGCAGCGCACCCCAGGGGGGCTACAATGAGCAGTTCTTC. It yields the protein CASSAPQGGYNEQFF. Filled out from reference TRBV9 and TRBJ2-1, the complete variable domain reads DSGVTQTPKHLITATGQRVTLRCSPRSGDLSVYWYQQSLDQGLQFLIQYYNGEERAKGNILERFSAQQFPDLHSELNLSSLELGDSALYFCASSAPQGGYNEQFFGPGTRLTVL.

J is TRBJ2-7 and V is TRBV27, with TRBD2 identical over 10 bases. The CDR3 has 14 residues. Unmatched junction bases numbered 1, after V lost 4 bases and J lost 1 base. Germline-derived CDR1 and CDR2 are MNHEY and SMNVEV (reference sequence). The CDR3 bases are TGTGCCAGCAGTTATAGCGGGAGGTCCTACGAGCAGTACTTC. It translates to CASSYSGRSYEQYF.

The chain joins TRBV27 to TRBJ2-1; 9 nucleotides agree with TRBD2. This CDR3 region has 16 residues. Germline CDR1 reads MNHEY; CDR2 reads SMNVEV (reference sequence). The V and J ends lost 2 bases and 9 bases, in that order; junction bases with no gene match: 11. The CDR3 loop reads CASSLVNSGSGGEQFF. The CDR3 bases are TGTGCCAGCAGTTTAGTGAATAGCGGGAGTGGCGGTGAGCAGTTCTTC.

The rearrangement uses TRBV27 and TRBJ1-6; 7 nucleotides align to TRBD1. V gave up 6 bases and J gave up 5 bases; unmatched junction bases: 10. CDR3 length equals 16 residues. Germline values: CDR1 MNHEY, CDR2 SMNVEV (reference sequence). CDR3 sequence reads: CASRLLGTVNNSPLHF. CDR3 DNA sequence: TGTGCCAGCAGACTTCTCGGGACAGTGAATAATTCACCCCTCCACTTT.

The CDR3 DNA is TGTGCCAGCAGCTTAGGGGGGGGCAAATACAATGAGCAGTTCTTC. Its protein is CASSLGGGKYNEQFF. The V call is TRBV7-6, the J call TRBJ2-1; maybe TRBD2 (7 bases). Trimming removed 1 base from V and 4 bases from J, with 11 bases in between. The germline V gene has CDR1 SGHVS and CDR2 FNYEAQ. The CDR3 has 15 residues.

A few counts support this clone. The chain couples TRBV28 to TRBJ1-1; 12 bases agree with TRBD1. Looked up from germline, CDR1 is MDHEN and CDR2 is SYDVKM. CDR3 length equals 16 residues. V dropped 8 bases and J dropped 11; count of bases not matched to a gene: 18. CDR3 nucleotides: TGTGCCAGCTCCCGACCGGGACAGGGGGCGTCGTTATATGCTTTCTTT. This translates into CASSRPGQGASLYAFF.

The rearrangement uses TRBV27 and TRBJ1-2; D is undetermined. Germline loops: CDR1 MNHEY, CDR2 SMNVEV (reference sequence). Trimming removed 5 bases from V and 0 bases from J, with 13 bases in between. The CDR3 runs 15 residues. This chain's CDR3 is CASSGRTGANYGYTF. The CDR3 DNA sequence: TGTGCCAGCAGTGGAAGGACTGGGGCTAACTATGGCTACACCTTC.

This clone is a singleton in its sample. This chain uses TRBV6-6 with TRBJ1-5, with D possibly being TRBD1 (6 bases). The CDR3 consists of 14 residues. The V gene's germline CDR1 is MNHNY and CDR2 SVGAGI (reference sequence). Trimming removed 4 bases from V and 5 bases from J, with 12 bases in between. The CDR3 sequence: CASSLGAGDQPQHF. The CDR3, as DNA: TGTGCCAGCAGTTTGGGGGCGGGCGATCAGCCCCAGCATTTT.

The V gene is TRBV5-1, the J gene TRBJ2-2; 7 bases match TRBD1. The ends lost 4 bases at V and 3 bases at J; junction bases unmatched: 6. There are 15 residues in the CDR3. Germline-derived CDR1 and CDR2 are SGHRS and YFSETQ. CDR3 DNA: TGCGCCAGCAGCCTCAGGACAGGCGACACCGGGGAGCTGTTTTTT. This sequence encodes CASSLRTGDTGELFF.

The J gene is TRBJ2-2, the V gene TRBV11-1; 8 bases map to TRBD1. V shed 1 base and J 1 base; nucleotides not matched to a gene: 5. The length of the CDR3 is 17 residues. Germline values: CDR1 SGHAT, CDR2 FQDESV (reference sequence). The CDR3 bases are TGTGCCAGCAGCTTAGGGACAGGGTCCTTGAACACCGGGGAGCTGTTTTTT. The encoded protein is CASSLGTGSLNTGELFF.